Following are 12 T cell receptor beta chains from one sample sequenced in a study of blood T cell repertoires in COVID-19 (TCRdb year 2020). The method behind the library was the immunoSEQ multiplex PCR assay. Entries here come from immuneACCESS through TCRdb and include only in-frame sequences with V and J called. Some clones fail to appear in such tables; in the studies checked, an unresolved V gene covers under half of the shortfall, and the cause of the remainder is unknown. For this sample the table gives around 26,000 clones, of which about 90% were detected only once. Around 32% of the sample is taken by the ten largest. The sequenced material came from peripheral blood. The receptors come from a man between 65 and 85 years old with active COVID-19.

The chain links TRBV5-1 to TRBJ2-7; tentative D call: TRBD2 (5 bases). The CDR3 is made up of 14 amino acids. Trimming cost V 2 bases and J 7 bases, with 16 bases left between them. Germline CDR1 and CDR2: SGHRS and YFSETQ. This chain's CDR3 is CASSLKGPRGEQYF. CDR3 nucleotides: TGCGCCAGCAGCTTAAAAGGGCCCCGGGGAGAGCAGTACTTC.

CDR3 in DNA: TGTGCCAGCAGCTCCACAGGGGTTAATCAGCCCCAGCATTTT. Amino acids: CASSSTGVNQPQHF. The chain links TRBV7-2 to TRBJ1-5, with 7 bases matching TRBD1. The junction had 4 bases not matched to a gene; V was cut back by 4 bases and J by 4 bases. The germline V gene has CDR1 SGHTA and CDR2 FQGNSA. The CDR3 has 14 residues.

The chain uses TRBV5-1 and TRBJ2-3; D perhaps matches TRBD2 (6 bases). Trimming removed 4 bases from V and 2 bases from J, with 17 bases in between. In germline, CDR1 is SGHRS, CDR2 YFSETQ. The length of the CDR3 is 16 residues. The CDR3, as DNA: TGCGCCAGCAGCCACACCACTAGCAGCTACACAGATACGCAGTATTTT. Its translation is CASSHTTSSYTDTQYF.

This clone was detected once. As DNA, the CDR3 is TGTGCCAGCTCACGGGGCCCGAACACCGGGGAGCTGTTTTTT. Translating gives CASSRGPNTGELFF. The chain carries TRBV18 and TRBJ2-2, with D possibly being TRBD1 (5 bases). V lost 4 bases and J 0 bases, leaving 6 bases between the germline ends. CDR3 length: 14 amino acids. Germline loops: CDR1 KGHSH, CDR2 LQKENI.

This sequence joins TRBV18 and TRBJ1-5; D unclear. Germline loops: CDR1 KGHSH, CDR2 LQKENI. Trimming took 4 bases from V and 2 from J, leaving 15 bases between them. The CDR3 is made up of 16 amino acids. CDR3 amino acids: CASSLATPRGNQPQHF. The DNA of the CDR3 is TGTGCCAGCTCACTGGCCACTCCACGGGGCAATCAGCCCCAGCATTTT.

This chain connects TRBV28 to TRBJ2-7; D is unclear. The CDR3 sequence is 17 residues long. Trimming stripped 2 bases from V and 1 base from J, with 18 bases between. Looked up from germline, CDR1 is MDHEN and CDR2 is SYDVKM. CDR3 sequence: CASSLRSSGSASYEQYF. CDR3 bases: TGTGCCAGCAGTTTAAGATCATCGGGTTCCGCTTCCTACGAGCAGTACTTC.

The genes are TRBV3-1 (or the pseudogene TRBV3-2) and TRBJ2-7; 8 bases fit TRBD1. The CDR3 is made up of 17 amino acids. J lost 2 bases, V lost 0 bases, and 9 bases had no gene match. CDR1 is LGHDT, CDR2 YNNKEL, per germline (reference sequence). DNA for the CDR3: TGTGCCAGCAGCCAAGATTGGGCAGGGGGCGATCCCTACGAGCAGTACTTC. Its protein is CASSQDWAGGDPYEQYF.

The V and J genes are TRBV15 and TRBJ1-2, with D maybe TRBD1 (6 bases). Per germline, CDR1 LNHNV and CDR2 YYDKDF (reference sequence). CDR3 length: 15 residues. V gave up 5 bases and J gave up 2 bases, with 15 bases separating them. CDR3 residues: CATSGAGDLNYGYTF. The CDR3 coding sequence is TGTGCCACCAGCGGAGCAGGGGACCTCAACTATGGCTACACCTTC.

Only a few counts were recorded for this clone. This chain uses TRBV4-1 with TRBJ2-5; 9 bases agree with TRBD2. J gave up 1 base and V 4 bases, and 13 bases lay outside the gene matches. CDR1 and CDR2 (germline): MGHRA, YSYEKL. The CDR3 spans 18 residues. The CDR3 loop is CASSPLNLAGGRQETQYF. In nucleotides, the CDR3 is TGCGCCAGCAGCCCCCTTAACCTGGCGGGGGGGCGCCAAGAGACCCAGTACTTC.

V and J are TRBV6-5 and TRBJ2-1, with D hard to call. This CDR3 is built from 14 residues. V lost 3 bases to trimming and J lost 1 base, with 7 bases between them. Germline CDR1 reads MNHEY; CDR2 reads SVGAGI. CDR3: CASSYGSSYNEQFF. CDR3 in DNA: TGTGCCAGCAGTTATGGCAGTTCCTACAATGAGCAGTTCTTC.

The CDR3 DNA is TGTGCCAGCTCATCGACAGGGTTCGGTGGGAATCAGCCCCAGCATTTT. Encoded protein: CASSSTGFGGNQPQHF. The J gene is TRBJ1-5, the V gene TRBV18, with 7 bases fitting TRBD1. This CDR3 is built from 16 residues. The V gene's germline CDR1 is KGHSH and CDR2 LQKENI. Germline trimming cut 5 bases from V and 4 bases from J; bases unmatched to any gene: 11.

The chain has TRBV9 and TRBJ2-2; TRBD1 matches at 8 bases. Trimming cost V 0 bases and J 7 bases; bases outside gene matches: 5. Germline loops: CDR1 SGDLS, CDR2 YYNGEE. The CDR3 length is 15 residues. DNA for the CDR3: TGTGCCAGCAGCGTAGGCAGGGGGCAAGGCGGGGAGCTGTTTTTT. The encoded protein is CASSVGRGQGGELFF.